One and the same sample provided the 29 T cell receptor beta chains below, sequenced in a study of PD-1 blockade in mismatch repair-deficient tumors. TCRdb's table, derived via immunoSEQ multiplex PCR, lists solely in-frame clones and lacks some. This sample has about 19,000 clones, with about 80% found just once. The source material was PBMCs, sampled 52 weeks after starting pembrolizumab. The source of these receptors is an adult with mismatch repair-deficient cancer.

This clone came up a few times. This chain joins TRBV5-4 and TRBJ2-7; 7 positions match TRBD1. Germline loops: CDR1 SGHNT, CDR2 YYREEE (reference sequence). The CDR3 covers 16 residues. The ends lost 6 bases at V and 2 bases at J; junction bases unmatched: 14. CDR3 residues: CASTLSPGQITYEQYF. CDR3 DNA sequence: TGTGCCAGCACCTTATCCCCGGGACAGATCACCTACGAGCAGTACTTC.

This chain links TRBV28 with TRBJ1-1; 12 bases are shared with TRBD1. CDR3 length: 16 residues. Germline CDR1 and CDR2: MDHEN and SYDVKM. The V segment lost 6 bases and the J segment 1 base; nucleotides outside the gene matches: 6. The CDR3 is CASRRGTGGKNTEAFF. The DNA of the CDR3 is TGTGCCAGCAGGCGCGGGACAGGGGGCAAGAACACTGAAGCTTTCTTT.

CDR3 bases: TGCAGCGTTCACATGAACACTGAAGCTTTCTTT. It yields the protein CSVHMNTEAFF. J is TRBJ1-1 and V is TRBV29-1; D is unresolved. Trimming removed 5 bases at V and 0 bases at J, with 4 bases between. Germline V gene data show CDR1 as SQVTM and CDR2 as ANQGSEA. The CDR3 contains 11 residues. Full variable domain (rest looked up from reference TRBV29-1 and TRBJ1-1): SAVISQKPSRDICQRGTSLTIQCQVDSQVTMMFWYRQQPGQSLTLIATANQGSEATYESGFVIDKFPISRPNLTFSTLTVSNMSPEDSSIYLCSVHMNTEAFFGQGTRLTVV.

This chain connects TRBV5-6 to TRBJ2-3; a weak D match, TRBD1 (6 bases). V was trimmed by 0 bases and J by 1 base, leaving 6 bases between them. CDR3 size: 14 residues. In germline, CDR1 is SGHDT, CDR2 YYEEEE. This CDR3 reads CASSLEGGTDTQYF. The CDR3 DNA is TGTGCCAGCAGCTTGGAGGGGGGCACAGATACGCAGTATTTT.

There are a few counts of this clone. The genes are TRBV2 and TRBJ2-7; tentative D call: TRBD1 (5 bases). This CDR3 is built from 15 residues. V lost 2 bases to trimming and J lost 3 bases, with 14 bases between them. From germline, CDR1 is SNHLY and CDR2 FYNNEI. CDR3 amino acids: CASSEYQGRDYEQYF. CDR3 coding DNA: TGTGCCAGCAGTGAATATCAGGGTCGAGACTACGAGCAGTACTTC.

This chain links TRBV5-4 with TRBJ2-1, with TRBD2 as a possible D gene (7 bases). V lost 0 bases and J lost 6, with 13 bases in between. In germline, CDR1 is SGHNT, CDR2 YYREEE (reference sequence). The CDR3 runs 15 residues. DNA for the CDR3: TGTGCCAGCAGCTTGGAGGGGGGAGGGCTCAATGAGCAGTTCTTC. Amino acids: CASSLEGGGLNEQFF.

The CDR3 DNA sequence: TGTGCCAGCAGCAAAGCGCAGGGGCTCTGCAATCAGCCCCAGCATTTT. Translating it yields CASSKAQGLCNQPQHF. V usage is TRBV21-1 and J usage is TRBJ1-5; no DNA check was done on the table's D call, TRBD1. TRBV21-1 is given as a pseudogene. The length of the CDR3 is 16 residues.

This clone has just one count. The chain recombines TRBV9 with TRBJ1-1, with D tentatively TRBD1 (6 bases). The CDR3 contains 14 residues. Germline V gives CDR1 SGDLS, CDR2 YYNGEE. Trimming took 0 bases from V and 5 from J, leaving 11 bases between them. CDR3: CASSVGGGRTEAFF. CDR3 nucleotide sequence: TGTGCCAGCAGCGTAGGAGGGGGAAGGACTGAAGCTTTCTTT.

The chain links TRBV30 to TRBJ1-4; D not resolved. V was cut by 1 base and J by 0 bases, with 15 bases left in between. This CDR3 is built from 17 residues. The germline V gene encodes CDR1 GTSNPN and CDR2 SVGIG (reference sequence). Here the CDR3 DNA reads TGTGCCTGGAGTGCCTACAAGAAGGAGGCAACTAATGAAAAACTGTTTTTT. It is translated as CAWSAYKKEATNEKLFF.

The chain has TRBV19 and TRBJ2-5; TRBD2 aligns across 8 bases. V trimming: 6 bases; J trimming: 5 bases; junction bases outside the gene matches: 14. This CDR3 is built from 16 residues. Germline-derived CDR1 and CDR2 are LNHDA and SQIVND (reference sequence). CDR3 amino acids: CASSPPLAGGGETQYF. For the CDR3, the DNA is TGTGCCAGTAGCCCGCCCCTTGCGGGAGGTGGTGAGACCCAGTACTTC.

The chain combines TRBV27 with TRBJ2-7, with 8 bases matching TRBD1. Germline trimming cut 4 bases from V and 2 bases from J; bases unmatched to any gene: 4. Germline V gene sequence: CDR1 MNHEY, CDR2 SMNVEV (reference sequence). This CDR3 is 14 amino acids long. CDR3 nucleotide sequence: TGTGCCAGCAGTTCAGGGGGCAATCCCTACGAGCAGTACTTC. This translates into CASSSGGNPYEQYF.

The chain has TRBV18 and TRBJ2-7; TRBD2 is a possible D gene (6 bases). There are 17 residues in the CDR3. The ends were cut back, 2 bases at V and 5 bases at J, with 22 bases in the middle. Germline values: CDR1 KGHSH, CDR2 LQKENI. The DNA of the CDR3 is TGTGCCAGCTCACCAGGGGGGACGGGGAAATGGTCTGACGAGCAGTACTTC. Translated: CASSPGGTGKWSDEQYF.

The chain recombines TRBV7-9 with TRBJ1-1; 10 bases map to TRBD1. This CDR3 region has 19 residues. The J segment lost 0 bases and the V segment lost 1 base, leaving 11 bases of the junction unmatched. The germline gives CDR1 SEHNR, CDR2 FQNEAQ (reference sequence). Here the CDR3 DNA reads TGTGCCAGCAGCTTAGTAGGTGGGGGGACAGGGGCTATGAACACTGAAGCTTTCTTT. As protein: CASSLVGGGTGAMNTEAFF.

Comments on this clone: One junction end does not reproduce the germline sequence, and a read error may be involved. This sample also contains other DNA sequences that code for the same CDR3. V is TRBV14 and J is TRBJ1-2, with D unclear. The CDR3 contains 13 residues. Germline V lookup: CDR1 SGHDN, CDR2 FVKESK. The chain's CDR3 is CASSQEYGRGYTF. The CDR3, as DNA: TGTGCCAGCAGTCAAGAATATGGTCGGGGCTACACCTTC.

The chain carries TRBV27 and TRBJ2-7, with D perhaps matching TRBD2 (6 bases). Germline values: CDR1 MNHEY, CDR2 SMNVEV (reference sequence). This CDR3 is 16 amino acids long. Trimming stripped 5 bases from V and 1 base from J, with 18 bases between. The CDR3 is CASSLSLADLSYEQYF. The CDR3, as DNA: TGTGCCAGCAGTCTCTCCTTAGCGGATCTATCCTACGAGCAGTACTTC.

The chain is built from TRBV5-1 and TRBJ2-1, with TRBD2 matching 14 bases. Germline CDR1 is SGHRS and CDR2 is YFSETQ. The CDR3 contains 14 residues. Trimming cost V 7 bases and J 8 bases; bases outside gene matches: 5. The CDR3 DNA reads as TGCGCCAGCTCGGGACTAGCGGGAGTGGATGAGCAGTTCTTC. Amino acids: CASSGLAGVDEQFF.

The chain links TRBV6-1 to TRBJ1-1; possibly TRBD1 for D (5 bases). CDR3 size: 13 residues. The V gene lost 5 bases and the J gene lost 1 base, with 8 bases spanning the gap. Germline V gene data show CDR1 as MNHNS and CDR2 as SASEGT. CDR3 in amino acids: CASSLTENTEAFF. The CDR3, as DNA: TGTGCCAGCAGTTTGACAGAGAACACTGAAGCTTTCTTT.

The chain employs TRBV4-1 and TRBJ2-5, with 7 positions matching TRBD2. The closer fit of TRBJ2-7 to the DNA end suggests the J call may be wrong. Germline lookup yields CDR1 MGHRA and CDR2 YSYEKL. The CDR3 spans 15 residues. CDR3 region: CASSQTGLISYEQYF. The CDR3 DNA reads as TGCGCCAGCAGCCAAACGGGACTAATTTCCTACGAGCAGTACTTC.

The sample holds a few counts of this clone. CDR3 loop: CASSSFSGSYEQYF. CDR3 DNA sequence: TGTGCCAGCAGTTCTTTCTCAGGGTCTTACGAGCAGTACTTC. The V call is TRBV28, the J call TRBJ2-7, with D maybe TRBD1 (5 bases). The germline V gene has CDR1 MDHEN and CDR2 SYDVKM. Trimming left V 4 bases short and J 4 bases short, with 14 bases between. The CDR3 is 14 amino acids.

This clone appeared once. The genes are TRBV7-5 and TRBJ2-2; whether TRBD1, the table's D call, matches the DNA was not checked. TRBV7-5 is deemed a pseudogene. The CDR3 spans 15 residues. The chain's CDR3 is CVRSLALTGQGELFF. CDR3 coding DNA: TGTGTCAGAAGCTTAGCGCTTACAGGGCAGGGGGAGCTGTTTTTT.

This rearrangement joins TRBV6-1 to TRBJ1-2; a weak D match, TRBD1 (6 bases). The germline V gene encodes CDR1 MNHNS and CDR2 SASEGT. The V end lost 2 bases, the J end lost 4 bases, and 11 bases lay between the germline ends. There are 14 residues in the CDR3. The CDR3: CASSEHMDSYGYTF. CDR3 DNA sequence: TGTGCCAGCAGTGAACACATGGACAGCTATGGCTACACCTTC.

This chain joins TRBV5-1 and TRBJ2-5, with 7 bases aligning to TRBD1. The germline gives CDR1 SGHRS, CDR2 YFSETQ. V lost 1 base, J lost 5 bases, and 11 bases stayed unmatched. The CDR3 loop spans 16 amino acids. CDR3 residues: CASSLRPGGSEETQYF. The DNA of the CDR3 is TGCGCCAGCAGCTTGCGGCCAGGGGGAAGTGAGGAGACCCAGTACTTC.

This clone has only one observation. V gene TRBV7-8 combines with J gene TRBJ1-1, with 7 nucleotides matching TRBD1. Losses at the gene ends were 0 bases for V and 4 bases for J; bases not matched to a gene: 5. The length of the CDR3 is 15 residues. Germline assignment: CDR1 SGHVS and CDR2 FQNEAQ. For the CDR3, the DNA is TGTGCCAGCAGCTTAGCGACAGGGACTGGCACTGAAGCTTTCTTT. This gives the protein CASSLATGTGTEAFF.

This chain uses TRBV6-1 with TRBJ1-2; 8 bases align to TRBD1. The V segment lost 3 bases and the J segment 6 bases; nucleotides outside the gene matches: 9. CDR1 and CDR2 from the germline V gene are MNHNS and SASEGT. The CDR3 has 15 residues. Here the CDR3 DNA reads TGTGCCAGCAGTGAGGGCAGGGGGCAGGTGGATGGCTACACCTTC. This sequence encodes CASSEGRGQVDGYTF.

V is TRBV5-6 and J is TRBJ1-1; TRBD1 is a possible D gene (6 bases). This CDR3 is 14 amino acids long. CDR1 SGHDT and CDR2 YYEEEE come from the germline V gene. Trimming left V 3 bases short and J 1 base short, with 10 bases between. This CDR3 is CASSYLDRNTEAFF. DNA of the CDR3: TGTGCCAGCAGCTATTTGGACAGGAACACTGAAGCTTTCTTT.

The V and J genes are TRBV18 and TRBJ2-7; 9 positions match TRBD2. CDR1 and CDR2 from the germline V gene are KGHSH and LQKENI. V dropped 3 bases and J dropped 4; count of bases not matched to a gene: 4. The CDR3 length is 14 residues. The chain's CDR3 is CASSPGREGYEQYF. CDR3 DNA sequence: TGTGCCAGCTCACCCGGGCGGGAGGGTTACGAGCAGTACTTC.

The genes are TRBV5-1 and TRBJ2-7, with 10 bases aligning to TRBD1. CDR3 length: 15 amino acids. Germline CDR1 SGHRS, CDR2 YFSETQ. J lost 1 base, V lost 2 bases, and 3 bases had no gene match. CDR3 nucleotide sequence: TGCGCCAGCAGCTTCGGGACAGGGGAATCCTACGAGCAGTACTTC. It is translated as CASSFGTGESYEQYF.

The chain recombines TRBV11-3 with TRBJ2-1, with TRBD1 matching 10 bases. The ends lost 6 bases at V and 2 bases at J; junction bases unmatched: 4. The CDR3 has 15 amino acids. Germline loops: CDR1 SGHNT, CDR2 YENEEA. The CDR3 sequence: CASSPGQGAYNEQFF. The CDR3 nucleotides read TGTGCCAGCAGTCCAGGACAGGGGGCCTACAATGAGCAGTTCTTC.

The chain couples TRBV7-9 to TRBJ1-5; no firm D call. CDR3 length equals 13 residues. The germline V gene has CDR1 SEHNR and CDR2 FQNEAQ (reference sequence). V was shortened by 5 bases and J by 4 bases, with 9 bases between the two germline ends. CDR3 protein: CASSRDGNQPQHF. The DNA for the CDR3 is TGTGCCAGCAGCCGAGACGGGAATCAGCCCCAGCATTTT.